This TCR beta chain comes out of a study of vaccination effects on CD4 cells after COVID-19. Findings and caveats of the study: Cross-reactivity with common cold coronaviruses was shown by only 1 of 255 vaccine-induced clones in healthy vaccinees.

A note on this clone: The antigen is unknown.

CDR1 and CDR2 from the germline V gene are SGHRS and YFSETQ. Trimming took off 0 bases at V and 6 bases at J, with 13 bases between the two ends. This CDR3 has 16 amino acids. Antigen-specific CD4+ T cells were expanded (with viral peptide pools) by the ViraFEST assay ahead of sequencing. Following a 10-day culture, CD4+ T cells were purified. Either the mRNA-1273 or the BNT162b2 vaccine was given to participants as two doses. Vaccine recipients lacked prior SARS-CoV-2 infection and had negative nucleocapsid antibodies. Researchers reported culturing 2 million to 2.5 million PBMC in each well, adding around 10 IU/ml IL-2 and about 10 ug/ml peptides. Half-medium changes using IL-2 medium occurred on days 3 and 7. The data were produced by immunoSEQ multiplex PCR, yet TCRdb's version contains in-frame clones alone and is incomplete. The sample carries about 59,000 clones, roughly 78% recorded once.

The chain combines TRBV5-1 with TRBJ1-6; tentative D call: TRBD1 (6 bases). Specimen: CD4+ T cells from PBMCs cultured with HCoV-OC43 spike peptides, collected after COVID-19 vaccination. The subset denotes: HCoV-OC43 spike overlapping peptide pool stimulation. This TCR came from a human donor who received a COVID-19 vaccine. The CDR3 spells CASSLVSQGFNSPLHF. The CDR3 coding sequence is TGCGCCAGCAGCTTGGTGAGCCAGGGGTTTAATTCACCCCTCCACTTT.